The 19 T cell receptor beta chains listed next were all sequenced from one sample in a study of blood T cell repertoires in COVID-19. Produced via immunoSEQ multiplex PCR; TCRdb's table is partial and in-frame only. In the table there are nearly 200,000 clones, about 80% of which are singletons. The material sequenced was PBMCs or T cells enriched from blood (not recorded which). The receptors come from a man aged 40-49 years who had recovered from COVID-19.

The chain combines TRBV5-1 with TRBJ1-6; 8 bases align to TRBD1. The germline CDR1 and CDR2 sequences are SGHRS and YFSETQ. This CDR3 contains 13 residues. V shed 0 bases and J 15 bases; nucleotides not matched to a gene: 5. The CDR3 bases are TGCGCCAGCAGCTTGGGAGACAGGGGTCTCCTCCACTTT. Residues: CASSLGDRGLLHF. The variable domain in full, completed from reference TRBV5-1 and TRBJ1-6, reads KAGVTQTPRYLIKTRGQQVTLSCSPISGHRSVSWYQQTPGQGLQFLFEYFSETQRNKGNFPGRFSGRQFSNSRSEMNVSTLELGDSALYLCASSLGDRGLLHFGNGTRLTVT.

On this clone itself: Other nucleotide sequences in the sample specify the same CDR3. The CDR3 loop reads CASSLGGSNQPQHF. The CDR3 DNA follows: TGCGCCAGCAGCTTGGGCGGGAGTAATCAGCCCCAGCATTTT. The V and J genes are TRBV5-1 and TRBJ1-5, with D unresolved. Trimming took 0 bases from V and 4 from J, leaving 8 bases between them. Germline lookup yields CDR1 SGHRS and CDR2 YFSETQ. The CDR3 runs 14 residues.

V and J are TRBV19 and TRBJ1-6, with D perhaps TRBD1 (6 bases). This CDR3 has 15 residues. Germline CDR1 reads LNHDA; CDR2 reads SQIVND (reference sequence). The V end lost 3 bases, the J end lost 5 bases, and 11 bases lay between the germline ends. The CDR3: CASSINRVHNSPLHF. The CDR3 bases are TGTGCCAGTAGTATCAACAGGGTCCATAATTCACCCCTCCACTTT.

This chain connects TRBV12-1 to TRBJ2-3; TRBD2, the table's D call, was not compared with the DNA. TRBV12-1 has pseudogene status. The CDR3 contains 17 residues. The CDR3 DNA follows: TGTGCCAGCAGCTTTTTTTCGGACTCTATTCACACAGATACGCAGTATTTT. Residues: CASSFFSDSIHTDTQYF.

The rearrangement uses TRBV28 and TRBJ2-3; D is possibly TRBD2 (6 bases). Germline V gene data show CDR1 as MDHEN and CDR2 as SYDVKM. The CDR3 totals 14 residues. With 3 bases removed from V and 2 bases from J, the gap between germline ends came to 9 bases. The CDR3 loop reads CASSFGGDTDTQYF. CDR3 nucleotides: TGTGCCAGCAGTTTCGGGGGAGACACAGATACGCAGTATTTT.

V usage is TRBV5-8 and J usage is TRBJ1-2; TRBD1 agrees at 7 bases. Germline values: CDR1 SGHTS, CDR2 YDEGEE. With 4 bases clipped from V and 4 bases from J, the junction kept 4 bases outside the gene matches. CDR3 length: 13 residues. The CDR3 nucleotides read TGTGCCAGCAGCCAGACAGGGTCCTATGGCTACACCTTC. Protein product: CASSQTGSYGYTF.

The CDR3 coding sequence is TGTGCCTGGAGTGTACGGGGGGTCCAGGGGACTGAAGCTTTCTTT. Amino acids: CAWSVRGVQGTEAFF. This sequence joins TRBV30 and TRBJ1-1, with D perhaps matching TRBD1 (6 bases). The CDR3 extends over 15 amino acids. Trimming removed 0 bases from V and 5 bases from J, with 16 bases in between. Germline V lookup: CDR1 GTSNPN, CDR2 SVGIG (reference sequence).

V usage is TRBV6-4 and J usage is TRBJ2-3, with 8 bases aligning to TRBD1. V shed 5 bases, J shed 1 base, and the junction held 8 bases outside the gene matches. The CDR3 contains 16 residues. Germline CDR1 reads MRHNA; CDR2 reads SNTAGT. CDR3 loop: CASSPQGAQGTDTQYF. For the CDR3, the DNA is TGTGCCAGCAGTCCCCAGGGGGCGCAGGGCACAGATACGCAGTATTTT.

The chain is built from TRBV5-4 and TRBJ2-3; tentatively, D is TRBD2 (7 bases). This CDR3 spans 14 amino acids. Trimming removed 5 bases at V and 6 bases at J, with 16 bases between. Germline V lookup: CDR1 SGHNT, CDR2 YYREEE (reference sequence). CDR3 sequence reads: CASRLGGGWDTQYF. Here the CDR3 DNA reads TGTGCCAGCAGGCTAGGGGGGGGCTGGGATACGCAGTATTTT.

The chain joins TRBV7-9 to TRBJ1-2; 11 nucleotides match TRBD1. Germline CDR1 SEHNR, CDR2 FQNEAQ (reference sequence). V shed 4 bases, J shed 4 bases, and the junction held 5 bases outside the gene matches. The CDR3 runs 15 residues. The CDR3 reads CASSSGQGAIYGYTF. The CDR3 DNA is TGTGCCAGCAGCTCAGGACAGGGGGCTATCTATGGCTACACCTTC.

This chain uses TRBV21-1 with TRBJ1-4; the table's D gene call, TRBD1, was not cross checked with the DNA. TRBV21-1 is marked as a pseudogene. The CDR3 has 16 residues. The CDR3 DNA is TGTGCCAGCAGCAAGTCTTGGGGACAGGGTGATGAAAAACTGTTTTTT. Protein product: CASSKSWGQGDEKLFF.

The chain employs TRBV27 and TRBJ1-5, with D maybe TRBD1 (6 bases). With 3 bases removed from V and 7 bases from J, the gap between germline ends came to 10 bases. The CDR3 spans 13 residues. Per germline, CDR1 MNHEY and CDR2 SMNVEV (reference sequence). CDR3 bases: TGTGCCAGCAGTTTCAGGGGTGAGCAGCCCCAGCATTTT. This sequence encodes CASSFRGEQPQHF.

The chain carries TRBV30 and TRBJ2-5; TRBD2 agrees at 12 bases. Germline values: CDR1 GTSNPN, CDR2 SVGIG (reference sequence). After removal of 1 base from V and 3 bases from J, the junction contained 3 bases not matched to a gene. The CDR3 sequence is 15 residues long. CDR3 sequence reads: CAWSAWTSGEETQYF. The DNA of the CDR3 is TGTGCCTGGAGTGCCTGGACTAGCGGGGAAGAGACCCAGTACTTC.

This clone was counted only a few times. The V call is TRBV19, the J call TRBJ2-7; 9 bases align to TRBD1. In germline, CDR1 is LNHDA, CDR2 SQIVND (reference sequence). CDR3 length: 13 residues. V lost 5 bases to trimming and J lost 5 bases; unmatched junction nucleotides: 4. CDR3 amino acids: CASSLGQGDEQYF. The CDR3 DNA reads TGTGCCAGTAGTTTGGGACAGGGCGACGAGCAGTACTTC.

The genes are TRBV6-6 and TRBJ1-1; perhaps TRBD1 as D (5 bases). This CDR3 is built from 13 residues. V gave up 6 bases and J gave up 8 bases, with 16 bases separating them. The V gene's germline CDR1 is MNHNY and CDR2 SVGAGI (reference sequence). CDR3 nucleotide sequence: TGTGCCAGCAGCCAAGCCCCCCAGGGAGAAGCTTTCTTT. Translated: CASSQAPQGEAFF.

This rearrangement joins TRBV9 to TRBJ2-2; 10 bases line up with TRBD2. CDR1 and CDR2 (germline): SGDLS, YYNGEE. The ends lost 1 base at V and 5 bases at J; junction bases unmatched: 14. CDR3 length equals 19 residues. CDR3 bases: TGTGCCAGCAGCGTAAGTCAGCGGGGGGGCGATTTTGAAACCGGGGAGCTGTTTTTT. This encodes CASSVSQRGGDFETGELFF.

The chain is built from TRBV5-1 and TRBJ1-1; 8 bases agree with TRBD1. This CDR3 has 15 residues. CDR1 is SGHRS and CDR2 is YFSETQ in the germline V gene. Germline trimming cut 3 bases from V and 1 base from J; bases unmatched to any gene: 5. CDR3 sequence: CASSSTQGGNTEAFF. The CDR3 DNA follows: TGCGCCAGCAGCTCCACACAGGGGGGGAACACTGAAGCTTTCTTT.

The chain uses TRBV7-8 and TRBJ1-2; D unclear. Germline assignment: CDR1 SGHVS and CDR2 FQNEAQ. The V gene lost 1 base and the J gene lost 4 bases, with 7 bases spanning the gap. The CDR3 spans 13 residues. The CDR3 loop reads CASSLEAAYGYTF. As DNA, the CDR3 is TGTGCCAGCAGCTTAGAAGCGGCCTATGGCTACACCTTC.

Here the CDR3 reads CASSPNSNQPQHF. The CDR3, as DNA: TGTGCCAGCAGCCCCAATAGCAATCAGCCCCAGCATTTT. The rearrangement uses TRBV7-3 and TRBJ1-5; D not certain. The germline gives CDR1 SGHTA, CDR2 FQGTGA. Trimming left V 5 bases short and J 0 bases short, with 5 bases between. CDR3 size: 13 residues.